A single sample gave rise to the 24 T cell receptor beta chains below, sequenced in a study of shared clonotypes between healthy human individuals. TCRdb's table, derived via immunoSEQ multiplex PCR, lists solely in-frame clones and lacks some. The table records about 2.4 million clones, 93% of them present only once. What was sequenced was naive CD4+ T cells from PBMCs. Subset: CD45RA+ positively selected. Receptors originate from a man aged 18 to 29 in good health. Some clones in this sample may be carry-over from other donors' samples.

CDR3 amino acids: CASSQKGWTSGLNEQFF. The CDR3 bases are TGCGCCAGCAGCCAAAAGGGGTGGACTAGCGGATTAAATGAGCAGTTCTTC. The V and J genes are TRBV4-3 and TRBJ2-1; 10 bases match TRBD2. In germline, CDR1 is LGHNA, CDR2 YSLEER. CDR3 size: 17 residues. V shed 2 bases and J 7 bases; nucleotides not matched to a gene: 11.

V and J are TRBV5-1 and TRBJ1-1; D is possibly TRBD1 (5 bases). Germline lookup yields CDR1 SGHRS and CDR2 YFSETQ. Trimming removed 3 bases from V and 8 bases from J, with 20 bases in between. The CDR3 length is 15 residues. The CDR3, as DNA: TGCGCCAGCAGCTCTTTTGGGGGGACGGCGGCCGAAGCTTTCTTT. Encoded protein: CASSSFGGTAAEAFF. Full variable domain (outside the CDR3, taken from reference TRBV5-1 and TRBJ1-1): KAGVTQTPRYLIKTRGQQVTLSCSPISGHRSVSWYQQTPGQGLQFLFEYFSETQRNKGNFPGRFSGRQFSNSRSEMNVSTLELGDSALYLCASSSFGGTAAEAFFGQGTRLTVV.

The CDR3 coding sequence is TGTGCCAGCAGCCAACAGGGGGGCGGCTTCTACGAGCAGTACTTC. This gives the protein CASSQQGGGFYEQYF. V and J are TRBV28 and TRBJ2-7; 8 nucleotides agree with TRBD1. This CDR3 has 15 residues. Germline V gene sequence: CDR1 MDHEN, CDR2 SYDVKM. V lost 6 bases to trimming and J lost 3 bases; unmatched junction nucleotides: 10. The variable domain in full, with the rest retrieved from reference TRBV28 and TRBJ2-7, is DVKVTQSSRYLVKRTGEKVFLECVQDMDHENMFWYRQDPGLGLRLIYFSYDVKMKEKGDIPEGYSVSREKKERFSLILESASTNQTSMYLCASSQQGGGFYEQYFGPGTRLTVT.

The rearrangement joins TRBV2 to TRBJ1-5; D gene uncertain. Per the germline V gene, CDR1 is SNHLY and CDR2 is FYNNEI. This CDR3 spans 17 amino acids. Trimming pared 3 bases from V and 2 bases from J, leaving 17 bases between. The CDR3 coding sequence is TGTGCCAGCAGTGACCTAGGCCGAGCTCTGGGCAATCAGCCCCAGCATTTT. Its protein is CASSDLGRALGNQPQHF.

The V call is TRBV5-1, the J call TRBJ2-2; 9 positions match TRBD1. This CDR3 has 16 amino acids. Trimming removed 0 bases from V and 4 bases from J; junction bases left unmatched: 4. Germline V gives CDR1 SGHRS, CDR2 YFSETQ. In DNA form, the CDR3 reads TGCGCCAGCAGCTTGGGACAGGGGGTTGCCACCGGGGAGCTGTTTTTT. It codes for CASSLGQGVATGELFF.

The V and J genes are TRBV11-2 and TRBJ2-7; no definite D call. This CDR3 is 15 amino acids long. Germline CDR1 is SGHAT and CDR2 is FQNNGV. Trimming stripped 4 bases from V and 0 bases from J, with 13 bases between. The CDR3 loop is CASSSSQYLSYEQYF. The CDR3 DNA reads as TGTGCCAGCAGCTCTTCGCAGTACCTCTCCTACGAGCAGTACTTC.

As to this clone: This sequence may be a read error, since a much larger clone differs from it by one base. The same CDR3 is also encoded by other DNA sequences in this sample. This rearrangement joins TRBV9 to TRBJ1-1; D gene unclear. The CDR3 is 13 amino acids. The V gene's germline CDR1 is SGDLS and CDR2 YYNGEE. V gave up 0 bases and J gave up 1 base, with 4 bases separating them. The CDR3 protein is CASSVAPNTEAFF. The DNA of the CDR3 is TGTGCCAGCAGCGTAGCTCCGAACACTGAAGCTTTCTTT.

The V and J genes are TRBV6-6 and TRBJ1-2; 7 bases align to TRBD1. The germline gives CDR1 MNHNY, CDR2 SVGAGI (reference sequence). The CDR3 is made up of 12 amino acids. The ends lost 7 bases at V and 3 bases at J; junction bases unmatched: 2. CDR3 nucleotide sequence: TGTGCCAGCATGGGACAGTACTATGGCTACACCTTC. It is translated as CASMGQYYGYTF.

The chain uses TRBV2 and TRBJ2-1; TRBD1 aligns across 11 bases. Germline CDR1 and CDR2: SNHLY and FYNNEI. The CDR3 loop spans 15 amino acids. Trimming cost V 6 bases and J 8 bases; bases outside gene matches: 9. CDR3 nucleotide sequence: TGTGCCAGCAGGGAAACTGGACAGGGGGCAGATGAGCAGTTCTTC. Its protein is CASRETGQGADEQFF.

The chain couples TRBV6-1 to TRBJ1-5; D ambiguous. The CDR3 has 13 residues. Germline V gene sequence: CDR1 MNHNS, CDR2 SASEGT. The V gene lost 5 bases and the J gene lost 6 bases, with 11 bases spanning the gap. The CDR3 reads CASSQESPQPQHF. Here the CDR3 DNA reads TGTGCCAGCAGTCAGGAAAGTCCTCAGCCCCAGCATTTT.

The table lists this clone with a count of one. This sequence joins TRBV2 and TRBJ1-2; D gene ambiguous. CDR3 length: 13 residues. Trimming removed 5 bases from V and 4 bases from J, with 11 bases in between. Germline lookup yields CDR1 SNHLY and CDR2 FYNNEI. CDR3 in amino acids: CASSFQKIYGYTF. The CDR3 DNA sequence: TGTGCCAGCAGTTTTCAGAAAATCTATGGCTACACCTTC.

The chain joins TRBV30 to TRBJ2-3; no reliable D call. Trimming pared 0 bases from V and 8 bases from J, leaving 24 bases between. Per the germline V gene, CDR1 is GTSNPN and CDR2 is SVGIG (reference sequence). The CDR3 sequence is 17 residues long. CDR3 in amino acids: CAWSVKSGLWGLGTQYF. The CDR3 DNA reads as TGTGCCTGGAGTGTCAAATCTGGGCTATGGGGATTAGGTACGCAGTATTTT.

The rearrangement links TRBV5-4 to TRBJ1-2; no reliable D call. The CDR3 loop spans 13 amino acids. Germline CDR1 and CDR2: SGHNT and YYREEE (reference sequence). Trimming removed 2 bases at V and 1 base at J, with 6 bases between. The CDR3 sequence: CASSFLNNYGYTF. In DNA form, the CDR3 reads TGTGCCAGCAGCTTTCTGAATAACTATGGCTACACCTTC.

The chain recombines TRBV28 with TRBJ2-7, with 8 bases aligning to TRBD1. Germline values: CDR1 MDHEN, CDR2 SYDVKM. This CDR3 region has 15 residues. V shed 5 bases and J 4 bases; nucleotides not matched to a gene: 10. The CDR3 DNA reads TGTGCCAGCAGTGCCTCCCGGACAGGGACGTACGAGCAGTACTTC. Translation gives CASSASRTGTYEQYF.

The V gene is TRBV30, the J gene TRBJ2-1; possible D gene TRBD2, 6 bases. V was cut by 2 bases and J by 9 bases, with 14 bases left in between. The CDR3 runs to 13 residues. CDR1 and CDR2 from the germline V gene are GTSNPN and SVGIG (reference sequence). This chain's CDR3 is CAWSTPGGGEQFF. The CDR3 DNA is TGTGCCTGGAGTACCCCCGGGGGAGGTGAGCAGTTCTTC.

This clone was seen a single time. This chain links TRBV28 with TRBJ1-4; D gene unclear. In germline, CDR1 is MDHEN, CDR2 SYDVKM. V shed 5 bases and J shed 4 bases, with 14 bases lying between them. The CDR3 has 15 amino acids. The CDR3 loop is CASSPGGGNNEKLFF. In DNA form, the CDR3 reads TGTGCCAGCAGTCCTGGTGGAGGGAATAATGAAAAACTGTTTTTT.

The chain's CDR3 is CASSAQGAGGYTF. The CDR3 DNA sequence: TGTGCCAGCTCAGCTCAGGGGGCCGGTGGCTACACCTTC. This chain uses TRBV18 with TRBJ1-2; 8 bases fit TRBD1. CDR1 is KGHSH, CDR2 LQKENI, per germline. The CDR3 extends over 13 amino acids. The J segment lost 7 bases and the V segment lost 5 bases, leaving 6 bases of the junction unmatched.

The chain couples TRBV11-2 to TRBJ1-5; maybe TRBD1 (6 bases). CDR1 is SGHAT, CDR2 FQNNGV, per germline. CDR3 length: 17 residues. The germline V and J ends were trimmed by 1 base and 4 bases, with 17 bases remaining between them. The CDR3 loop is CASSLASSGAANQPQHF. Written as DNA, the CDR3 is TGTGCCAGCAGCTTAGCGTCGTCGGGGGCAGCTAATCAGCCCCAGCATTTT.

Here the CDR3 DNA reads TGTGCCAGCAGTTACTCGGGGAGGAGGGGGTACGAGCAGTACTTC. Residues: CASSYSGRRGYEQYF. The chain is built from TRBV6-5 and TRBJ2-7; D could derive from TRBD1 or TRBD2 (6 bases each). Trimming cost V 0 bases and J 4 bases, with 13 bases left between them. Germline V CDR1 and CDR2: MNHEY, SVGAGI. The CDR3 consists of 15 residues.

The chain has TRBV6-5 and TRBJ2-7, with TRBD1 matching over 11 bases. The length of the CDR3 is 15 residues. V gave up 5 bases and J gave up 3 bases; unmatched junction bases: 6. The germline CDR1 and CDR2 sequences are MNHEY and SVGAGI. The CDR3 loop reads CASSPPGTGGYEQYF. CDR3 in DNA: TGTGCCAGCAGTCCCCCCGGGACAGGGGGCTACGAGCAGTACTTC.

V gene TRBV6-1 combines with J gene TRBJ2-2; the D is unclear. The CDR3 length is 16 residues. The V gene's germline CDR1 is MNHNS and CDR2 SASEGT. Trimming removed 5 bases from V and 0 bases from J, with 13 bases in between. CDR3 bases: TGTGCCAGCAGTAAAGGCTCCGCTACGAACACCGGGGAGCTGTTTTTT. Its protein is CASSKGSATNTGELFF.

V gene TRBV20-1 combines with J gene TRBJ1-2, with a weak D call TRBD1 (6 bases). Per germline, CDR1 DFQATT and CDR2 SNEGSKA (reference sequence). The CDR3 consists of 11 residues. CDR3 sequence (DNA): TGCAGCGGACAGAGGGAGTATGGCTACACCTTC. It codes for CSGQREYGYTF.

The rearrangement uses TRBV2 and TRBJ2-3; 8 nucleotides align to TRBD2. The V gene's germline CDR1 is SNHLY and CDR2 FYNNEI. V was clipped by 6 bases and J by 5 bases; unmatched bases: 7. The CDR3 totals 14 residues. Here the CDR3 reads CASSGAGVGDTQYF. CDR3 nucleotides: TGTGCCAGCAGCGGAGCGGGAGTGGGAGATACGCAGTATTTT.

The rearrangement joins TRBV28 to TRBJ2-7, with a possible D match to TRBD1 (5 bases). V shed 5 bases and J shed 2 bases, with 10 bases lying between them. This CDR3 is 13 amino acids long. Germline V CDR1 and CDR2: MDHEN, SYDVKM. This CDR3 reads CASSVDRPYEQYF. The CDR3 DNA sequence: TGTGCCAGCAGTGTTGACAGACCCTACGAGCAGTACTTC.